The 29 T cell receptor beta chains below were found in one sample sequenced in a study of cytomegalovirus exposure and HLA in healthy donors. Use of 60 Vbeta and 13 Jbeta primers characterized the PCR. The assay was immunoSEQ multiplex PCR, and TCRdb's table has in-frame clones only and misses some. The sample holds 100,000 or so clones; 81% are singletons and the top ten take more than 5%. The sequenced sample consisted of PBMCs. The receptor set was obtained from a man aged 35 to 55 in good health and CMV-seropositive.

This chain links TRBV29-1 with TRBJ1-3, with unresolved D. The CDR3 spans 12 residues. Germline CDR1 reads SQVTM; CDR2 reads ANQGSEA. Deletions cut 5 bases from V and 3 bases from J, with 8 bases between. CDR3 DNA: TGCAGCGTTTTGTCAGATGGAAACACCATATATTTT. It translates to CSVLSDGNTIYF.

V is TRBV5-1 and J is TRBJ2-1; unclear D gene. CDR3 length: 14 residues. Germline V lookup: CDR1 SGHRS, CDR2 YFSETQ. The germline V and J ends were trimmed by 4 bases and 5 bases, with 13 bases remaining between them. Here the CDR3 DNA reads TGCGCCAGCAGCCTGGCACACAAAGACAATGAGCAGTTCTTC. Protein product: CASSLAHKDNEQFF. Supplemented by reference TRBV5-1 and TRBJ2-1, the full variable domain reads KAGVTQTPRYLIKTRGQQVTLSCSPISGHRSVSWYQQTPGQGLQFLFEYFSETQRNKGNFPGRFSGRQFSNSRSEMNVSTLELGDSALYLCASSLAHKDNEQFFGPGTRLTVL.

As DNA, the CDR3 is TGTGCCAGCACCTCGGGACAGCCCCAATTGCCCCAGCATTTT. This sequence encodes CASTSGQPQLPQHF. The chain has TRBV2 and TRBJ1-5; 7 bases fit TRBD1. The V gene's germline CDR1 is SNHLY and CDR2 FYNNEI. Trimming cost V 7 bases and J 9 bases; bases outside gene matches: 12. CDR3 length: 14 amino acids. Full variable domain (missing parts from reference TRBV2 and TRBJ1-5): EPEVTQTPSHQVTQMGQEVILRCVPISNHLYFYWYRQILGQKVEFLVSFYNNEISEKSEIFDDQFSVERPDGSNFTLKIRSTKLEDSAMYFCASTSGQPQLPQHFGDGTRLSIL.

This clone was detected only a few times. This sequence joins TRBV21-1 and TRBJ2-1; TRBD1, as called in the table, went unchecked against the DNA. TRBV21-1 constitutes a pseudogene. CDR3 size: 16 residues. CDR3 sequence: CASPYPPGQGYYEQFF. CDR3 sequence (DNA): TGTGCCAGCCCTTACCCGCCGGGACAGGGGTACTATGAGCAGTTCTTC.

This clone was seen only a few times. The rearrangement joins TRBV7-5 to TRBJ2-7; the table's D call of TRBD1 was not tested on the DNA. TRBV7-5 is marked as a pseudogene. This CDR3 contains 14 residues. CDR3 protein: CVRSRQGGSYEQYF. For the CDR3, the DNA is TGTGTCAGAAGCAGACAGGGCGGCTCCTACGAGCAGTACTTC.

The V and J genes are TRBV10-3 and TRBJ1-2, with a possible D match to TRBD1 (6 bases). The V and J ends lost 11 bases and 8 bases respectively, with 15 bases between them. Germline V gives CDR1 ENHRY, CDR2 SYGVKD. CDR3 size: 11 residues. The DNA of the CDR3 is TGTGCCCAGCGGGGGCCCCGGGGCTACACCTTC. It is translated as CAQRGPRGYTF.

CDR3 residues: CASSIDRGTGDQPQHF. The CDR3 bases are TGTGCCAGTAGTATAGATCGGGGGACAGGGGATCAGCCCCAGCATTTT. The chain links TRBV19 to TRBJ1-5; TRBD1 matches at 10 bases. There are 16 residues in the CDR3. The germline V gene encodes CDR1 LNHDA and CDR2 SQIVND (reference sequence). The ends lost 0 bases at V and 5 bases at J; junction bases unmatched: 4.

This clone has more than one count but fewer than ten. This chain links TRBV28 with TRBJ2-7; 7 positions match TRBD1. Germline lookup yields CDR1 MDHEN and CDR2 SYDVKM. CDR3 length: 16 residues. V trimming: 3 bases; J trimming: 4 bases; junction bases outside the gene matches: 12. CDR3 DNA sequence: TGTGCCAGCAGTTTGGAAAAGGACAGGCTTAGGTACGAGCAGTACTTC. Translated: CASSLEKDRLRYEQYF. The full variable domain, in which reference TRBV28 and TRBJ2-7 provide the parts outside the CDR3, is DVKVTQSSRYLVKRTGEKVFLECVQDMDHENMFWYRQDPGLGLRLIYFSYDVKMKEKGDIPEGYSVSREKKERFSLILESASTNQTSMYLCASSLEKDRLRYEQYFGPGTRLTVT.

This chain links TRBV10-1 with TRBJ1-1; D is ambiguous. The germline gives CDR1 WNHNN, CDR2 SYGVQD (reference sequence). V dropped 4 bases and J dropped 0 bases, with 6 bases sitting between them. This CDR3 region has 13 residues. CDR3 loop: CASSGHLNTEAFF. The CDR3 DNA reads TGCGCCAGCAGTGGACATTTGAACACTGAAGCTTTCTTT.

The V gene is TRBV6-6, the J gene TRBJ1-5, with unresolved D. V was trimmed by 5 bases and J by 4 bases, leaving 9 bases between them. The germline gives CDR1 MNHNY, CDR2 SVGAGI (reference sequence). The CDR3 totals 13 residues. This chain's CDR3 is CASSTLDNQPQHF. CDR3 bases: TGTGCCAGCAGTACCCTAGATAATCAGCCCCAGCATTTT.

The rearrangement links TRBV15 to TRBJ2-7, with D possibly matching TRBD1 (6 bases). There are 14 residues in the CDR3. CDR1 is LNHNV and CDR2 is YYDKDF in the germline V gene (reference sequence). The ends were cut back, 0 bases at V and 3 bases at J, with 9 bases in the middle. The CDR3 nucleotides are TGTGCCACCAGCAGAGATCAGGGGTACTACGAGCAGTACTTC. This codes for CATSRDQGYYEQYF.

V gene TRBV9 combines with J gene TRBJ2-2; 7 bases line up with TRBD2. With V trimmed by 4 bases and J by 9 bases, 9 bases remained unmatched. Germline V lookup: CDR1 SGDLS, CDR2 YYNGEE. The CDR3 loop spans 14 amino acids. Here the CDR3 DNA reads TGTGCCAGCAGCAAACGGGACTACCTCCGGGAGCTGTTTTTT. Translation: CASSKRDYLRELFF.

On this clone: This same CDR3 is encoded by further DNA sequences in the sample. The chain joins TRBV5-1 to TRBJ2-1; 9 bases match TRBD2. The CDR3 extends over 13 amino acids. The J segment lost 8 bases and the V segment lost 5 bases, leaving 5 bases of the junction unmatched. CDR1 and CDR2 (germline): SGHRS, YFSETQ. CDR3 bases: TGCGCCAGCAGGGGGACTAGCCTCGATGAGCAGTTCTTC. As protein: CASRGTSLDEQFF.

The chain joins TRBV6-5 to TRBJ1-1; 7 nucleotides match TRBD1. The CDR3 totals 13 residues. After removal of 7 bases from V and 1 base from J, the junction contained 3 bases not matched to a gene. CDR1 is MNHEY, CDR2 SVGAGI, per germline. In DNA form, the CDR3 reads TGTGCCAGCACAGGGACAGAGAACACTGAAGCTTTCTTT. Its translation: CASTGTENTEAFF.

The chain employs TRBV7-6 and TRBJ1-5; D possibly corresponds to TRBD1 (6 bases). V shed 5 bases and J shed 6 bases, with 17 bases lying between them. Germline V CDR1 and CDR2: SGHVS, FNYEAQ. The CDR3 extends over 15 amino acids. For the CDR3, the DNA is TGTGCCAGCAGCCCCGTGGGGGCTCGGGGTCAGCCCCAGCATTTT. Translated, it gives CASSPVGARGQPQHF.

This chain connects TRBV19 to TRBJ2-3; TRBD1 matches at 11 bases. V was clipped by 1 base and J by 3 bases; unmatched bases: 3. The CDR3 length is 16 residues. CDR1 and CDR2 (germline): LNHDA, SQIVND (reference sequence). Here the CDR3 reads CASSIADRGLTDTQYF. For the CDR3, the DNA is TGTGCCAGTAGTATAGCGGACAGGGGGCTGACAGATACGCAGTATTTT.

The table lists this clone with a few counts. This chain uses TRBV6-5 with TRBJ2-7; TRBD2 matches at 14 bases. CDR1 is MNHEY, CDR2 SVGAGI, per germline. The CDR3 contains 15 residues. Trimming took 10 bases from V and 6 from J; bases not matched to a gene: 11. The CDR3 bases are TGTGCCACCCGTGCCGGGACTAGCGGGAGTGGCGAGCAGTACTTC. Its translation is CATRAGTSGSGEQYF.

With regard to this clone: No DNA is shown, since the ends of the CDR3 on it are uncertain; the CDR3 is the one TCRdb lists. The J gene is TRBJ2-3, the V gene TRBV4-1; the table calls TRBD1, which could not be checked here. The CDR3 has 17 amino acids, counting both end residues. Germline assignment: CDR1 MGHRA and CDR2 YSYEKL. The CDR3 loop is CASSQVGPGAGTDTRYF.

This chain connects TRBV9 to TRBJ2-2; 8 nucleotides agree with TRBD2. The J segment lost 6 bases and the V segment lost 0 bases, leaving 13 bases of the junction unmatched. CDR1 and CDR2 (germline): SGDLS, YYNGEE. The CDR3 length is 18 residues. In nucleotides, the CDR3 is TGTGCCAGCAGCGTAGGGCCGGGAGGGCCAGGAAAGTCCGGGGAGCTGTTTTTT. Translated, it gives CASSVGPGGPGKSGELFF.

The chain links TRBV12-5 to TRBJ2-5; D possibly corresponds to TRBD2 (5 bases). Germline V gene sequence: CDR1 LGHNT, CDR2 FRNRAP. Trimming removed 5 bases at V and 5 bases at J, with 9 bases between. CDR3 length: 12 residues. CDR3 sequence: CASGRPGETQYF. The CDR3 bases are TGTGCTAGTGGTAGGCCGGGGGAGACCCAGTACTTC.

The chain carries TRBV27 and TRBJ1-5, with D possibly being TRBD1 (5 bases). This CDR3 has 14 residues. The V gene's germline CDR1 is MNHEY and CDR2 SMNVEV (reference sequence). Trimming removed 6 bases from V and 3 bases from J, with 12 bases in between. This CDR3 reads CASSPQVINQPQHF. CDR3 bases: TGTGCCAGCAGCCCACAGGTGATCAATCAGCCCCAGCATTTT.

This clone was seen a handful of times. V gene TRBV5-4 combines with J gene TRBJ2-5; 9 nucleotides agree with TRBD2. This CDR3 contains 16 residues. J gave up 3 bases and V 4 bases, and 10 bases lay outside the gene matches. Germline assignment: CDR1 SGHNT and CDR2 YYREEE (reference sequence). CDR3 in amino acids: CASSRGGVAGEETQYF. For the CDR3, the DNA is TGTGCCAGCAGCCGGGGGGGGGTAGCGGGAGAAGAGACCCAGTACTTC. Based on the CDR3 plus reference TRBV5-4 and TRBJ2-5, the full variable domain is ETGVTQSPTHLIKTRGQQVTLRCSSQSGHNTVSWYQQALGQGPQFIFQYYREEENGRGNFPPRFSGLQFPNYSSELNVNALELDDSALYLCASSRGGVAGEETQYFGPGTRLLVL.

The chain recombines TRBV27 with TRBJ1-1; 7 nucleotides match TRBD1. This CDR3 spans 14 amino acids. V lost 4 bases and J lost 1; bases outside the gene matches: 3. Germline V gene data show CDR1 as MNHEY and CDR2 as SMNVEV (reference sequence). As DNA, the CDR3 is TGTGCCAGCAGTTCGGGACAGCGGAACACTGAAGCTTTCTTT. Its translation is CASSSGQRNTEAFF.

Worth noting for this clone: An end of the junction does not agree with germline; a read error may underlie this. V and J are TRBV19 and TRBJ2-2, with D maybe TRBD1 (7 bases). This CDR3 contains 17 residues. Germline-derived CDR1 and CDR2 are LNHDA and SQIVND (reference sequence). The DNA for the CDR3 is TGTGCCAGCAGTATCAACAGGGGAGGACGGGGGACCGGGGAGCTGTTTTTT. Protein sequence: CASSINRGGRGTGELFF.

The rearrangement links TRBV11-2 to TRBJ1-3; D remains unclear. This CDR3 comprises 14 residues. The V gene lost 2 bases and the J gene lost 2 bases, with 7 bases spanning the gap. Germline V gene lookup returns CDR1 SGHAT and CDR2 FQNNGV. CDR3 residues: CASSLSLAGNTIYF. CDR3 DNA sequence: TGTGCCAGCAGCTTATCATTAGCTGGAAACACCATATATTTT.

The chain couples TRBV28 to TRBJ1-4; D is unclear. The ends were cut back, 4 bases at V and 8 bases at J, with 11 bases in the middle. Germline V gives CDR1 MDHEN, CDR2 SYDVKM. There are 13 residues in the CDR3. The chain's CDR3 is CASSSLFREKLFF. In DNA, the CDR3 is TGTGCCAGCAGTTCCCTTTTTCGGGAAAAACTGTTTTTT.

The chain recombines TRBV6-5 with TRBJ2-7, with 9 bases lining up with TRBD1. CDR3 length equals 15 residues. The junction had 11 bases not matched to a gene; V was cut back by 4 bases and J by 7 bases. The germline V gene has CDR1 MNHEY and CDR2 SVGAGI. The CDR3 DNA reads as TGTGCCAGCAGTTCCCCGGGACAGGGCGACGGGGAGCAGTACTTC. It is translated as CASSSPGQGDGEQYF.

This rearrangement joins TRBV2 to TRBJ1-3; TRBD1 might be the D (5 bases). Trimming removed 4 bases from V and 0 bases from J, with 7 bases in between. Germline V gene data show CDR1 as SNHLY and CDR2 as FYNNEI. The CDR3 loop spans 14 amino acids. In DNA form, the CDR3 reads TGTGCCAGCAGTGGCAGGGCCTCTGGAAACACCATATATTTT. Translating gives CASSGRASGNTIYF.

The chain combines TRBV6-1 with TRBJ1-2, with 7 bases that match TRBD1. CDR1 and CDR2 (germline): MNHNS, SASEGT. CDR3 length: 13 residues. The trim removed 6 bases at V and 4 bases at J, leaving 5 bases unmatched. The CDR3 DNA reads TGTGCCAGCAGGCTTAGGGACAGCTATGGCTACACCTTC. Translated, it gives CASRLRDSYGYTF.